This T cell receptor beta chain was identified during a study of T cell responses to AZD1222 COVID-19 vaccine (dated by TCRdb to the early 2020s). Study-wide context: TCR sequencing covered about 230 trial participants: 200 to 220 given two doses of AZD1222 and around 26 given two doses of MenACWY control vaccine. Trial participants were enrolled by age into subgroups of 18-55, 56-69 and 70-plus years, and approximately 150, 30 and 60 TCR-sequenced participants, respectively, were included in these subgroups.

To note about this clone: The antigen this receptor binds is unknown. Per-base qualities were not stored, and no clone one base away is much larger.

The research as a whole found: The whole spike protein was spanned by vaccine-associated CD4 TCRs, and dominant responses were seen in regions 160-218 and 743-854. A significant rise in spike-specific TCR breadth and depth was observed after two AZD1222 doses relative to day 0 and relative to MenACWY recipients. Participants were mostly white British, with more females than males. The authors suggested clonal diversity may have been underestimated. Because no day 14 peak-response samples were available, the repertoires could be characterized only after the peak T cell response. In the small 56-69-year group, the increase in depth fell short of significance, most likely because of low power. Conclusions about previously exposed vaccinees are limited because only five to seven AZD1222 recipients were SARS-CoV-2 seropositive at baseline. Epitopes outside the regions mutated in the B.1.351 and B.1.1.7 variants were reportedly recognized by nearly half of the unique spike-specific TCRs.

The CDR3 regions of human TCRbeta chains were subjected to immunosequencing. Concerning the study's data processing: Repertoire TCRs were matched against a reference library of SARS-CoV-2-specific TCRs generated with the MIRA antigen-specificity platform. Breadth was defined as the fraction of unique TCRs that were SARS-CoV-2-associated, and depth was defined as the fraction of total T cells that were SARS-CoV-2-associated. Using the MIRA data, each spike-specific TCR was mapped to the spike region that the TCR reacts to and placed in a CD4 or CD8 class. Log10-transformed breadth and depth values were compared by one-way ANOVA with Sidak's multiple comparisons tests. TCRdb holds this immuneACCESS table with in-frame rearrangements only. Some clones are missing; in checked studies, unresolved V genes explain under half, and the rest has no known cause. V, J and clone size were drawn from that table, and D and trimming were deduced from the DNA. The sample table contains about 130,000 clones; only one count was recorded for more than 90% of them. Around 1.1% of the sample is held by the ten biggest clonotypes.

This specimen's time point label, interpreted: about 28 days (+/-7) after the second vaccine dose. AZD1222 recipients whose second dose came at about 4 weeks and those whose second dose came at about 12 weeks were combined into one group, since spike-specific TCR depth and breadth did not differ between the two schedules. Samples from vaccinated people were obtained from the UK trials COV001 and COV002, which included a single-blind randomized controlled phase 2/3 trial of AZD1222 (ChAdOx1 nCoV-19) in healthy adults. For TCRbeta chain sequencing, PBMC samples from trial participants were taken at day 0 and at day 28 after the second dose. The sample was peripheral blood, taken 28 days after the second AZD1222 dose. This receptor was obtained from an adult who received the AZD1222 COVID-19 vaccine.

The DNA sequence is given as TGTGCCAGCAGCGCCTTCCGGCAGGGAAATGAAAAACTGTTTTTT. Its product reads: CASSAFRQGNEKLFF. In this chain, TRBV11-3 is recombined with TRBJ1-4, with a tentative D gene TRBD1 over 5 matching bases. The germline V gene yields SGHNT for CDR1 and YENEEA for CDR2. V and J are truncated by 5 bases and 5 bases respectively, leaving an intervening sequence of 15 bases. The cysteine opens and the phenylalanine closes a CDR3 of 15 amino acids. Left in the record is the CDR3 DNA by itself, 45 bases read in frame from the first base.